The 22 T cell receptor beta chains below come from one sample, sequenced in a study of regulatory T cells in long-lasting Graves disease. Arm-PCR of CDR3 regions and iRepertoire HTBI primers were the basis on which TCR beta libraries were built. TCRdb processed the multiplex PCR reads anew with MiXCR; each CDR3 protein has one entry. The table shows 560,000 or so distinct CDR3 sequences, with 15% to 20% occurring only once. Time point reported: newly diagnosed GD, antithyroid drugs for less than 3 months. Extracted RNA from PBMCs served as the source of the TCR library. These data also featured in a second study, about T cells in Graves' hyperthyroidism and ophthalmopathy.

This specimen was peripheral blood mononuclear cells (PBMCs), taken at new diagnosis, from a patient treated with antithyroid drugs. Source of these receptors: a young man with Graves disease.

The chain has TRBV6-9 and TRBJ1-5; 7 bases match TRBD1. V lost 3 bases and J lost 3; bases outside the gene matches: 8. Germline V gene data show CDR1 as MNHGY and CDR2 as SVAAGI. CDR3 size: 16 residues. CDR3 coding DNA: TGTGCCAGCAGTTACCGGGACAGAGAATACAATCAGCCCCAGCATTTT. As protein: CASSYRDREYNQPQHF.

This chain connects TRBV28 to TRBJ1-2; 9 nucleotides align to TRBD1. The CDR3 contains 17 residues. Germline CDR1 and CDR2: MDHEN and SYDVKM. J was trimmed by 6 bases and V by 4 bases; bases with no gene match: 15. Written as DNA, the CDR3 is TGTGCCAGCAGTTCCGACGGGGACAGGGCTACCCTAAATGGCTACACCTTC. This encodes CASSSDGDRATLNGYTF.

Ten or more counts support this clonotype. The CDR3 reads CSAPREGTPKETQYF. DNA for the CDR3: TGCAGTGCGCCCAGGGAGGGGACGCCGAAAGAGACCCAGTACTTC. The chain has TRBV20-1 and TRBJ2-5; TRBD2 agrees at 7 bases. CDR1 and CDR2 from the germline V gene are DFQATT and SNEGSKA (reference sequence). The V gene end was trimmed by 6 bases and the J gene end by 3 bases; junction bases not matched to a gene: 13. The CDR3 spans 15 residues.

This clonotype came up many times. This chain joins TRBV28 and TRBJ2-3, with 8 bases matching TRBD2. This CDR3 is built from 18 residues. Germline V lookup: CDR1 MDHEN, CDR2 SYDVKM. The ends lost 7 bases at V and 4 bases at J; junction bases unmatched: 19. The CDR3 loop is CASIYPSGSGNLADTQYF. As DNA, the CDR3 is TGTGCCAGCATATATCCGTCGGGTAGCGGGAATCTCGCAGATACGCAGTATTTT.

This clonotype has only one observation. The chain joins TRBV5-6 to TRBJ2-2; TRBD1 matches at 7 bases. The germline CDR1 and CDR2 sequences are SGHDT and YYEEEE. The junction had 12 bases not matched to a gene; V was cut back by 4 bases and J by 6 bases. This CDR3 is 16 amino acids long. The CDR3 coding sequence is TGTGCCAGCAGCCCCTGGAAGGGGGCGATTGCCGGGGAGCTGTTTTTT. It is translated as CASSPWKGAIAGELFF. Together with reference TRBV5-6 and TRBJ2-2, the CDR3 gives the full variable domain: DAGVTQSPTHLIKTRGQQVTLRCSPKSGHDTVSWYQQALGQGPQFIFQYYEEEERQRGNFPDRFSGHQFPNYSSELNVNALLLGDSALYLCASSPWKGAIAGELFFGEGSRLTVL.

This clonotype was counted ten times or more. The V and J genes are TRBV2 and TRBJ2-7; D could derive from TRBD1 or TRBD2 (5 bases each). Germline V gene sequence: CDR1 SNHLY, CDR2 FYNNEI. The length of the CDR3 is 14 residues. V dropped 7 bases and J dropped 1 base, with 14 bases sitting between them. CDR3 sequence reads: CASNLRDGSYEQYF. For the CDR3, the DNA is TGTGCCAGCAACCTCCGGGACGGTTCCTACGAGCAGTACTTC.

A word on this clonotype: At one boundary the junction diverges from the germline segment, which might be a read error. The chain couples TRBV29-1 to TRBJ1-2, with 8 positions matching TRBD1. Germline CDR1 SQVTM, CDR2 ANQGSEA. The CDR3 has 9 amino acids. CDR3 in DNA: TGCAGCGTTGAGGGGACAGGTGACTTC. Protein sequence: CSVEGTGDF. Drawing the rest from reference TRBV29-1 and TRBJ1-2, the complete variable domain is SAVISQKPSRDICQRGTSLTIQCQVDSQVTMMFWYRQQPGQSLTLIATANQGSEATYESGFVIDKFPISRPNLTFSTLTVSNMSPEDSSIYLCSVEGTGDFGSGTRLTVV.

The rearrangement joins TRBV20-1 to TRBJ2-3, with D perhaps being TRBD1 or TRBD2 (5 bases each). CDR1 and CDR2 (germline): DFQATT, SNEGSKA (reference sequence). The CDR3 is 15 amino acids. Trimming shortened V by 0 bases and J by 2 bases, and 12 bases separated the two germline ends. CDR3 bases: TGCAGTGCTAGAGATCGGGGCCTCATCACAGATACGCAGTATTTT. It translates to CSARDRGLITDTQYF.

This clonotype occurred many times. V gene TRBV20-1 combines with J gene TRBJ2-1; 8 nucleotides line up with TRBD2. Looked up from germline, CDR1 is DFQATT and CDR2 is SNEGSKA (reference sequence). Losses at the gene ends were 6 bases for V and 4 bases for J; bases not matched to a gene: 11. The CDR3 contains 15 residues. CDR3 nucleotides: TGCAGTGCCCCAGGAGCGGGAGACGGGTACAATGAGCAGTTCTTC. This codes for CSAPGAGDGYNEQFF.

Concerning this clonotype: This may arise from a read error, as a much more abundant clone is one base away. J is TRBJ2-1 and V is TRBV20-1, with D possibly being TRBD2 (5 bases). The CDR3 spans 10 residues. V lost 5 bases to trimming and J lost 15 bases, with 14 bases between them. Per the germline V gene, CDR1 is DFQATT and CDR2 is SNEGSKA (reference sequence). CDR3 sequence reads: CSAAGQVGFF. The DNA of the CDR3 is TGCAGTGCTGCGGGCCAAGTGGGGTTCTTC.

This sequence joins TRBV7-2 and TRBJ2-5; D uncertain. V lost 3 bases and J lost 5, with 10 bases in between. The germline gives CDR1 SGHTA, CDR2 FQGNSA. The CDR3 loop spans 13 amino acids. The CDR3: CASSLDGRETQYF. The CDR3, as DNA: TGTGCCAGCAGCTTGGACGGGCGGGAGACCCAGTACTTC.

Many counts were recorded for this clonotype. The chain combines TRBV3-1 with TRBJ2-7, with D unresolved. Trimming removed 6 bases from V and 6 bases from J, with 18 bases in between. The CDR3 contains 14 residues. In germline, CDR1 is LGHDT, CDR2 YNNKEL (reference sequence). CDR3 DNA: TGTGCCAGCAGTGCTATGCCAACGGAGACCGAGCAGTACTTC. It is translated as CASSAMPTETEQYF.

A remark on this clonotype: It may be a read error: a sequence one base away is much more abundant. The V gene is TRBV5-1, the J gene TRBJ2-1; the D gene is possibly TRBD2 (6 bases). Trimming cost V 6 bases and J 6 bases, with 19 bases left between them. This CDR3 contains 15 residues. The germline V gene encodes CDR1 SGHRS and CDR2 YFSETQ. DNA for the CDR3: TGCGCCAGCAACCCAAGGGTTAGCGGCTCCAATGAGCAGTTCTTC. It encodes CASNPRVSGSNEQFF.

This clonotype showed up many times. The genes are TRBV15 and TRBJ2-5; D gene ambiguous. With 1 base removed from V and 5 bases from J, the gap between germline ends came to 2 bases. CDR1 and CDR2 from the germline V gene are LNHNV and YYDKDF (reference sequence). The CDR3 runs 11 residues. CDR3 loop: CATSRAETQYF. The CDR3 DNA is TGTGCCACCAGCAGAGCGGAGACCCAGTACTTC.

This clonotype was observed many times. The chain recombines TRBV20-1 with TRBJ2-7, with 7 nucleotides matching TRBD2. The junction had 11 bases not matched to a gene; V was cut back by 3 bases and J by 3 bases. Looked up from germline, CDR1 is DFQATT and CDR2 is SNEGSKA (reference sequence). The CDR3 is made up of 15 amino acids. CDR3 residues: CSASGGGLADYEQYF. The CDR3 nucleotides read TGCAGTGCTAGTGGGGGAGGGCTAGCGGACTACGAGCAGTACTTC.

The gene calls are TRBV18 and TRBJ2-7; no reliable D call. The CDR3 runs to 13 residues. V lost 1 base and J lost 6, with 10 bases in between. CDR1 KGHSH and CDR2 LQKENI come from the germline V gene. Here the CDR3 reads CASSPQSSAEQYF. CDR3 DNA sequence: TGTGCCAGCTCACCACAGTCCAGCGCCGAGCAGTACTTC.

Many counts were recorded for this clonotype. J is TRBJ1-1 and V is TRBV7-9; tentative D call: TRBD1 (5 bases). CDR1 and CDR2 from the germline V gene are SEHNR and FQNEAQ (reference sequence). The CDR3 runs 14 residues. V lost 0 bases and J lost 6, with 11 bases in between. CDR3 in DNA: TGTGCCAGCAGCTTAGCTTCAGGGATGGCTGAAGCTTTCTTT. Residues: CASSLASGMAEAFF.

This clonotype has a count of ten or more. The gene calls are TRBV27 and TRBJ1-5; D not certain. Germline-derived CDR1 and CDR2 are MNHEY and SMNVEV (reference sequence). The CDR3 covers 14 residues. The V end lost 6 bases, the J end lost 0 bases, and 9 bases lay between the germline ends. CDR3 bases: TGTGCCAGCAGCGGAAGGTATAGCAATCAGCCCCAGCATTTT. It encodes CASSGRYSNQPQHF.

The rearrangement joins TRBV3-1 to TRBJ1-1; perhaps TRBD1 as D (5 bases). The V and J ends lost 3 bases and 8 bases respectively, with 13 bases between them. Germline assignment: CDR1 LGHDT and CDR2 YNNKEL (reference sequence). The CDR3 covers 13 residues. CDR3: CASSQVFGTEAFF. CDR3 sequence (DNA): TGTGCCAGCAGCCAGGTTTTCGGGACGGAAGCTTTCTTT.

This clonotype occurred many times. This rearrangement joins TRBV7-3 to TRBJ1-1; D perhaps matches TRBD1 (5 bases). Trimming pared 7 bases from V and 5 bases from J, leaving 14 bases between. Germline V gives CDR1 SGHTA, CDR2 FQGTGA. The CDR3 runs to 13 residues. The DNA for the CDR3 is TGTGCCAGCACCCCGGGGCCGGGGACTGAAGCTTTCTTT. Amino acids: CASTPGPGTEAFF.

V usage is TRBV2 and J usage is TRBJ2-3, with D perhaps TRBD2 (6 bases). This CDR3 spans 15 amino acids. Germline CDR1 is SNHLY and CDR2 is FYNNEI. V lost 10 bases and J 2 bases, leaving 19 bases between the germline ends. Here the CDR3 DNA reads TGTGCCAACTATTTACCGGGACTCGACACAGATACGCAGTATTTT. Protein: CANYLPGLDTDTQYF.

The chain's CDR3 is CASRKDRGRYEQYF. CDR3 DNA: TGTGCCAGCAGGAAGGACAGGGGACGCTACGAGCAGTACTTC. The gene calls are TRBV6-1 and TRBJ2-7; 9 bases line up with TRBD1. Germline V gives CDR1 MNHNS, CDR2 SASEGT. V gave up 6 bases and J gave up 3 bases; unmatched junction bases: 6. The CDR3 sequence is 14 residues long.